Following are 9 T cell receptor beta chains from one sample sequenced in a study of cytomegalovirus exposure and HLA in healthy donors. Amplification used 60 Vbeta primers and 13 Jbeta primers. Some clones are missing from TCRdb's copy, which holds only in-frame ones; the method was immunoSEQ multiplex PCR. The data hold 60,000 to 85,000 clones, with 78% observed a single time. Sequenced: PBMCs. The source of these receptors is a middle-aged man in good health and CMV-seronegative.

V and J are TRBV19 and TRBJ2-3, with TRBD1 identical over 7 bases. CDR3 size: 13 residues. The germline V gene encodes CDR1 LNHDA and CDR2 SQIVND (reference sequence). V trimming: 6 bases; J trimming: 2 bases; junction bases outside the gene matches: 2. The CDR3 reads CASRGQYTDTQYF. The CDR3 nucleotides read TGTGCCAGTAGGGGACAGTACACAGATACGCAGTATTTT.

The rearrangement joins TRBV7-8 to TRBJ1-3; D is uncertain. The V gene lost 6 bases and the J gene lost 0 bases, with 6 bases spanning the gap. Per the germline V gene, CDR1 is SGHVS and CDR2 is FQNEAQ. CDR3 length: 13 amino acids. The chain's CDR3 is CASRAHSGNTIYF. CDR3 in DNA: TGTGCCAGCAGAGCTCACTCTGGAAACACCATATATTTT.

The chain employs TRBV4-1 and TRBJ2-7; 11 bases fit TRBD2. Germline V gene lookup returns CDR1 MGHRA and CDR2 YSYEKL. The trim removed 2 bases at V and 0 bases at J, leaving 15 bases unmatched. CDR3 length equals 20 residues. The CDR3 nucleotides read TGCGCCAGCAGCCAACTCGGACTAGCGGGTTACCGTGGAAGCTCCTACGAGCAGTACTTC. The encoded protein is CASSQLGLAGYRGSSYEQYF.

CDR3 in DNA: TGTGCCAGCAGTAAAGCGGGGACCTCCTACGAGCAGTACTTC. This encodes CASSKAGTSYEQYF. V is TRBV6-5 and J is TRBJ2-7; 7 nucleotides line up with TRBD2. The CDR3 runs to 14 residues. The germline V gene has CDR1 MNHEY and CDR2 SVGAGI. V trimming: 5 bases; J trimming: 0 bases; junction bases outside the gene matches: 4.

V is TRBV6-1 and J is TRBJ2-4; D is undetermined. The germline gives CDR1 MNHNS, CDR2 SASEGT. This CDR3 contains 14 residues. V lost 8 bases and J lost 0, with 11 bases in between. This chain's CDR3 is CASHLTLAKNIQYF. CDR3 sequence (DNA): TGTGCCAGCCACTTAACCCTAGCCAAAAACATTCAGTACTTC.

The chain couples TRBV19 to TRBJ2-1; 12 bases match TRBD2. The CDR3 extends over 15 amino acids. Trimming took 4 bases from V and 4 from J; bases not matched to a gene: 2. CDR1 LNHDA and CDR2 SQIVND come from the germline V gene (reference sequence). DNA for the CDR3: TGTGCCAGTAGTACCGGGACTAGCGGGTACAATGAGCAGTTCTTC. Protein product: CASSTGTSGYNEQFF.

The rearrangement joins TRBV28 to TRBJ2-7; 10 nucleotides align to TRBD2. CDR3 size: 16 residues. V trimming: 5 bases; J trimming: 9 bases; junction bases outside the gene matches: 16. CDR1 is MDHEN, CDR2 SYDVKM, per germline. The CDR3 loop is CASSPTPLAGVQRQYF. CDR3 in DNA: TGTGCCAGCAGTCCCACTCCCCTAGCGGGAGTTCAACGGCAGTACTTC.

The gene calls are TRBV28 and TRBJ2-1; 7 bases map to TRBD1. Germline V gene lookup returns CDR1 MDHEN and CDR2 SYDVKM. The CDR3 covers 16 residues. V was pared by 5 bases and J by 1 base, with 8 bases of the junction left unmatched. CDR3 in amino acids: CASSLLGTDSYNEQFF. DNA of the CDR3: TGTGCCAGCAGTCTCCTTGGGACAGATTCCTACAATGAGCAGTTCTTC.

The chain couples TRBV9 to TRBJ1-1; D is uncertain. V was trimmed by 3 bases and J by 4 bases, leaving 10 bases between them. The germline V gene has CDR1 SGDLS and CDR2 YYNGEE. The CDR3 sequence is 13 residues long. The CDR3 region has the DNA TGTGCCAGCAGCGCCGTCACTGGCACTGAAGCTTTCTTT. It yields the protein CASSAVTGTEAFF.